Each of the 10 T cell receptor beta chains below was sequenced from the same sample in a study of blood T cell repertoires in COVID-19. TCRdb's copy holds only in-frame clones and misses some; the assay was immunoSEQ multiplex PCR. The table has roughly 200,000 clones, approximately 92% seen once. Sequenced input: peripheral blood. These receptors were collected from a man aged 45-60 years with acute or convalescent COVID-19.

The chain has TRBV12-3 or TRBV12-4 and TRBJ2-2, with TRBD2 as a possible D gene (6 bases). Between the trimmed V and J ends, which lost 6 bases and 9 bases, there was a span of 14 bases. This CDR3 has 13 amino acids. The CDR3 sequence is CASRGTDERELFF. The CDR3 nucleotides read TGTGCCAGCAGGGGGACTGATGAAAGGGAGCTGTTTTTT.

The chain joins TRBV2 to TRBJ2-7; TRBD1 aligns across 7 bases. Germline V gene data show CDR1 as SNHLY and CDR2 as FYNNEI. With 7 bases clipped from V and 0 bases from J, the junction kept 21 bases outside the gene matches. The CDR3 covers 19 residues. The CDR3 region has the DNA TGTGCCAGCATCGACAACCGGGACAGAATCTCACCGAGCTCCTACGAGCAGTACGTC. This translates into CASIDNRDRISPSSYEQYV.

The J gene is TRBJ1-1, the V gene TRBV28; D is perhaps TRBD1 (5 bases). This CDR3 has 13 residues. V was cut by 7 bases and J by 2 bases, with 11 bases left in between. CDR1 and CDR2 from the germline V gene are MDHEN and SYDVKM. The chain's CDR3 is CASKTTVNTEAFF. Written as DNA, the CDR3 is TGTGCCAGCAAAACGACAGTAAACACTGAAGCTTTCTTT.

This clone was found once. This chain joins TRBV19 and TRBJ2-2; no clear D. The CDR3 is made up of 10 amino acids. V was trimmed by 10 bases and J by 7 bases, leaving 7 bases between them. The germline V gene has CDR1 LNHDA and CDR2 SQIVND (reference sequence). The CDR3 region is CATFLGELFF. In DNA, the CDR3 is TGTGCCACCTTTCTCGGGGAGCTGTTTTTT.

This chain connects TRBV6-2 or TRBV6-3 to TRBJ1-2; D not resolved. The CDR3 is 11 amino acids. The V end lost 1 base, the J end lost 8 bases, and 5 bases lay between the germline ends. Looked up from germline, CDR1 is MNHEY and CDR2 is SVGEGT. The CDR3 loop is CASSYLGGYTF. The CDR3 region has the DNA TGTGCCAGCAGTTACTTGGGCGGCTACACCTTC.

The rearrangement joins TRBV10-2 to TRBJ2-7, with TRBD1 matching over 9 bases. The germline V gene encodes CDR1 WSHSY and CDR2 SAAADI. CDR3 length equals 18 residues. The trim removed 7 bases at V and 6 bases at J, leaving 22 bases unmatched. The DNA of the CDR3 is TGCGCCAGCACCAAGGGACAGGGTATTCTAGGCCGTCCCCGCGAGCAGTACTTC. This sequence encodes CASTKGQGILGRPREQYF.

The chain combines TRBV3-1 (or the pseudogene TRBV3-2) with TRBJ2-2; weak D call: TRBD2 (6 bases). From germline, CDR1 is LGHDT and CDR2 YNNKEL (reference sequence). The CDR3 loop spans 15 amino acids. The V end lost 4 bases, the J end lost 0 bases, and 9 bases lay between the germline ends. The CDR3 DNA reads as TGTGCCAGCAGCCCCGGGGGAGCGAACACCGGGGAGCTGTTTTTT. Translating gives CASSPGGANTGELFF.

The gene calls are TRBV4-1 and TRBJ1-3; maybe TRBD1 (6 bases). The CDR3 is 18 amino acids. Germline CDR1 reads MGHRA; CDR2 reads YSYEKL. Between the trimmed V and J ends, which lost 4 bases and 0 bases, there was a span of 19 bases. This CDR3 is CASSRDGQLISSGNTIYF. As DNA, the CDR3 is TGCGCCAGCAGCCGAGACGGACAGCTTATCAGCTCTGGAAACACCATATATTTT.

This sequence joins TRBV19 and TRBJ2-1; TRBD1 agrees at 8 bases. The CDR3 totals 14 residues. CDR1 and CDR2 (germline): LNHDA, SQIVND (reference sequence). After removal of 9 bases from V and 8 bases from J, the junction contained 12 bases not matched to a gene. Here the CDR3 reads CASRDRTTRDEQFF. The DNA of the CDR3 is TGTGCCAGCAGGGACAGGACCACTCGGGATGAGCAGTTCTTC.

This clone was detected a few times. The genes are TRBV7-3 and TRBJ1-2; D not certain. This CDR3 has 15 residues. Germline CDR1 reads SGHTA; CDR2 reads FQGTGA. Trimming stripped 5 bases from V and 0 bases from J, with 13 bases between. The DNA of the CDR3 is TGTGCCAGCAGCCCATATATTGAGGCTAACTATGGCTACACCTTC. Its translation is CASSPYIEANYGYTF.